This T cell receptor beta chain came from a study of blood T cell repertoires in COVID-19. This table comes from immunoSEQ multiplex PCR, and its TCRdb copy is limited to in-frame clones, with some not included. The data contain nearly 250,000 clones, approximately 90% of them singletons. Exposed enrollees encountered a COVID-19 case at some point within 2 weeks before study entry. Germline V gene lookup returns CDR1 MGHRA and CDR2 YSYEKL. Trimming took 3 bases from V and 1 from J, leaving 6 bases between them. The CDR3 is 13 residues long. The sample was PBMCs or T cells enriched from blood (not recorded which). This clonotype originated in a man aged 45-65 years who had been exposed to COVID-19. The V call is TRBV4-1, the J call TRBJ1-1, with unresolved D. The CDR3 loop reads CASSHYRNTEAFF. As DNA, the CDR3 is TGCGCCAGCAGCCATTATAGGAACACTGAAGCTTTCTTT.